These 5 T cell receptor beta chains share one sample of origin, sequenced in a study of blood T cells in healthy people across ages. A second PCR, run for about 6 to 11 cycles, used a sample-barcoded 5' primer plus a J-beta primer mix. TCRdb independently ran MiXCR on the 5' RACE reads; one entry per CDR3 protein. Of about 670,000 distinct CDR3 sequences detected, over 40% appear once; the ten largest clones hold approximately 13%. Sample: blood. The receptor set was obtained from a woman aged 80 or older in good health.

About this clonotype itself: This may be a read error: a much more frequent sequence differs by one nucleotide. This chain joins TRBV7-3 and TRBJ2-1; weak D call: TRBD1 (6 bases). Germline values: CDR1 SGHTA, CDR2 FQGTGA. This CDR3 spans 14 amino acids. CDR3: CASNLWAGVNEQFF. The CDR3 DNA is TGTGCCAGCAACTTATGGGCAGGGGTCAATGAGCAGTTCTTC.

Concerning this clonotype itself: This sequence may be a read error, since a much larger clone differs from it by one base. The rearrangement joins TRBV7-3 to TRBJ1-1; D is unresolved. The CDR3 is made up of 14 amino acids. V lost 5 bases to trimming and J lost 2 bases, with 12 bases between them. CDR1 and CDR2 from the germline V gene are SGHTA and FQGTGA. The CDR3 sequence: CASSPRGVNTEAFF. The CDR3 bases are TGTGCCAGCAGCCCCCGTGGAGTAAACACTGAAGCTTTCTTT.

This clonotype was observed a few times. The J gene is TRBJ2-1, the V gene TRBV20-1; D unclear. The DNA end favors TRBJ2-7, so the J call may be wrong. This CDR3 has 15 residues. The germline V gene encodes CDR1 DFQATT and CDR2 SNEGSKA (reference sequence). The CDR3 nucleotides are TGCAGTGCTAGAACCCTGGGGTTCTCCTACAATGAGCAGTACTTC. Translation: CSARTLGFSYNEQYF.

This sequence joins TRBV4-3 and TRBJ2-3, with a weak D call TRBD2 (7 bases). Germline V CDR1 and CDR2: LGHNA, YSLEER. V was shortened by 4 bases and J by 2 bases, with 28 bases between the two germline ends. This CDR3 is built from 20 residues. The DNA for the CDR3 is TGCGCCAGCAGCCCCCGTTATTTGCGGGGGCCAGAACAACTCACAGATACGCAGTATTTT. Its translation is CASSPRYLRGPEQLTDTQYF.

The genes are TRBV9 and TRBJ2-7, with 7 bases fitting TRBD1. Germline values: CDR1 SGDLS, CDR2 YYNGEE. This CDR3 region has 15 residues. With V trimmed by 8 bases and J by 0 bases, 11 bases remained unmatched. CDR3 residues: CARGPTDRTSYEQYF. Written as DNA, the CDR3 is TGTGCCAGGGGGCCGACGGACAGGACCTCCTACGAGCAGTACTTC. Supplemented by reference TRBV9 and TRBJ2-7, the full variable domain reads DSGVTQTPKHLITATGQRVTLRCSPRSGDLSVYWYQQSLDQGLQFLIQYYNGEERAKGNILERFSAQQFPDLHSELNLSSLELGDSALYFCARGPTDRTSYEQYFGPGTRLTVT.